The 10 T cell receptor beta chains given below trace back to one sample, sequenced in a study of blood T cell repertoires in COVID-19. TCRdb's copy holds only in-frame clones and misses some; the assay was immunoSEQ multiplex PCR. This sample carries 200,000 to 250,000 clones, 83% of them seen once, and the ten largest clones take about 4.8%. Source material: PBMCs or T cells enriched from blood (not recorded which). These receptors originate from a woman between 45 and 60 years old who had been exposed to COVID-19.

The chain recombines TRBV7-2 with TRBJ2-3; D possibly corresponds to TRBD2 (5 bases). The V end was cut by 5 bases, the J end by 8 bases, with 17 bases between. There are 14 residues in the CDR3. Germline-derived CDR1 and CDR2 are SGHTA and FQGNSA. The CDR3 coding sequence is TGTGCCAGCAGCCTTCGACTAAATCGCGGTACGCAGTATTTT. This translates into CASSLRLNRGTQYF.

This sequence joins TRBV7-2 and TRBJ2-1, with D maybe TRBD1 (7 bases). The CDR3 has 16 amino acids. Trimming cost V 1 base and J 6 bases, with 16 bases left between them. Germline CDR1 and CDR2: SGHTA and FQGNSA. CDR3 in amino acids: CASSLEIGRGVNEQFF. The CDR3 DNA sequence: TGTGCCAGCAGCTTAGAAATCGGCAGGGGGGTCAATGAGCAGTTCTTC.

This chain uses TRBV4-2 with TRBJ1-2; D unresolved. From germline, CDR1 is LGHNA and CDR2 YNFKEQ. V lost 0 bases and J 6 bases, leaving 11 bases between the germline ends. This CDR3 is 14 amino acids long. DNA for the CDR3: TGTGCCAGCAGCCAAGATAGTAGCCTAGATGGCTACACCTTC. It translates to CASSQDSSLDGYTF.

This clone is a singleton in its sample. The rearrangement joins TRBV21-1 to TRBJ1-1; TRBD1 is the table's D call, not checked against the DNA. TRBV21-1 is a pseudogene. This CDR3 is built from 16 residues. CDR3 residues: CASSKEAHRGPPEAFF. CDR3 coding DNA: TGTGCCAGCAGCAAGGAAGCCCACAGGGGACCGCCCGAAGCTTTCTTT.

Written as DNA, the CDR3 is TGTGCCAGCAGCTTAGCCGAGCGGGGCGGGGAGCTGTTTTTT. It encodes CASSLAERGGELFF. This chain links TRBV7-6 with TRBJ2-2; 7 bases align to TRBD2. The germline CDR1 and CDR2 sequences are SGHVS and FNYEAQ. CDR3 length equals 14 residues. The trim removed 0 bases at V and 7 bases at J, leaving 2 bases unmatched.

The gene calls are TRBV5-1 and TRBJ2-3, with TRBD1 as a possible D gene (6 bases). Trimming removed 4 bases at V and 2 bases at J, with 11 bases between. Germline V gives CDR1 SGHRS, CDR2 YFSETQ. This CDR3 is built from 14 residues. This CDR3 reads CASSPGQHTDTQYF. The CDR3 bases are TGCGCCAGCAGCCCCGGACAGCACACAGATACGCAGTATTTT.

The chain employs TRBV12-5 and TRBJ1-1; D call uncertain. The V end was cut by 0 bases, the J end by 0 bases, with 17 bases between. The CDR3 runs 18 residues. Germline V lookup: CDR1 LGHNT, CDR2 FRNRAP. The CDR3 nucleotides read TGTGCTAGTGGTTTGGTTTTTGATCTCGCGGTACTGAACACTGAAGCTTTCTTT. It translates to CASGLVFDLAVLNTEAFF.

The V gene is TRBV2, the J gene TRBJ2-7; perhaps TRBD2 as D (5 bases). Trimming cost V 2 bases and J 7 bases, with 15 bases left between them. Germline values: CDR1 SNHLY, CDR2 FYNNEI. The CDR3 runs to 14 residues. The CDR3 DNA reads TGTGCCAGCAGTGAATGGACTCCCCACAGTGAGCAGTACTTC. This encodes CASSEWTPHSEQYF. Drawing the rest from reference TRBV2 and TRBJ2-7, the complete variable domain is EPEVTQTPSHQVTQMGQEVILRCVPISNHLYFYWYRQILGQKVEFLVSFYNNEISEKSEIFDDQFSVERPDGSNFTLKIRSTKLEDSAMYFCASSEWTPHSEQYFGPGTRLTVT.

The chain couples TRBV4-3 to TRBJ2-3; D possibly corresponds to TRBD2 (6 bases). V was clipped by 2 bases and J by 0 bases, with 12 bases between them. The CDR3 covers 16 residues. Germline V gene sequence: CDR1 LGHNA, CDR2 YSLEER. The CDR3 nucleotides are TGCGCCAGCAGCCAAAGTAGCGGATTTAGCACAGATACGCAGTATTTT. This translates into CASSQSSGFSTDTQYF.

The rearrangement joins TRBV7-9 to TRBJ1-1; 8 bases line up with TRBD1. The junction had 16 bases not matched to a gene; V was cut back by 10 bases and J by 0 bases. CDR1 and CDR2 from the germline V gene are SEHNR and FQNEAQ (reference sequence). The CDR3 loop spans 17 amino acids. The chain's CDR3 is CAIPTRMTGALNTEAFF. CDR3 bases: TGTGCCATCCCCACGAGGATGACAGGGGCCCTGAACACTGAAGCTTTCTTT.